This TCR beta chain was found in a study of early stage breast cancer tumors. Study information: Most of the 16 invasive tumors were ER+, PR+ and HER2-.

Germline trimming cut 5 bases from V and 9 bases from J; bases unmatched to any gene: 6. The CDR3 runs 13 residues. The V gene's germline CDR1 is SEHNR and CDR2 FQNEAQ (reference sequence). This clone showed up just once. Its antigen is currently unknown. The method was immunoSEQ multiplex PCR; TCRdb's version includes in-frame clones alone and lacks a portion of them. There are under 45,000 clones in the sample; about 78% occur only once, and around 7.2% lies in the top ten. Study conclusions and caveats: Most shared enriched TCRB sequences were commonly generated ones.

The TCR sequence derives from a person between 50 and 60 years old with breast cancer. The V gene is TRBV7-9, the J gene TRBJ2-1; 8 nucleotides align to TRBD1. Sequencing used blood. CDR3 bases: TGTGCCAGCAGCCCGCAGGGGGCCGGTGAGCAGTTCTTC. Protein product: CASSPQGAGEQFF. Full variable domain (remainder filled in from reference TRBV7-9 and TRBJ2-1): DTGVSQNPRHKITKRGQNVTFRCDPISEHNRLYWYRQTLGQGPEFLTYFQNEAQLEKSRLLSDRFSAERPKGSFSTLEIQRTEQGDSAMYLCASSPQGAGEQFFGPGTRLTVL.